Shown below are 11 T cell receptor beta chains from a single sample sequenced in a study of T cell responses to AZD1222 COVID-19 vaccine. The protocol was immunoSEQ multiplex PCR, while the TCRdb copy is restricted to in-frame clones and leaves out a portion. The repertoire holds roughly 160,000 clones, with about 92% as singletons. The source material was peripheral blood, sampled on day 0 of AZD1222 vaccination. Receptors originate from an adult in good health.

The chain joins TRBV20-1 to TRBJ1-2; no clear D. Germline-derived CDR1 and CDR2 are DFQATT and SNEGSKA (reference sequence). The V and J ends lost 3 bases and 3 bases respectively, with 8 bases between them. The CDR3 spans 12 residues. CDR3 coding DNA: TGCAGTGCTAGTTCCGGGGACTATGGCTACACCTTC. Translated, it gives CSASSGDYGYTF.

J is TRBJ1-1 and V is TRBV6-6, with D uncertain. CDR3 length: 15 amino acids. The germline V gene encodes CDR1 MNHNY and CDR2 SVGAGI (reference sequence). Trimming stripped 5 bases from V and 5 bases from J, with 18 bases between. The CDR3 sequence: CASSTLTGVRTEAFF. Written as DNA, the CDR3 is TGTGCCAGCAGTACCCTAACCGGGGTTCGGACTGAAGCTTTCTTT.

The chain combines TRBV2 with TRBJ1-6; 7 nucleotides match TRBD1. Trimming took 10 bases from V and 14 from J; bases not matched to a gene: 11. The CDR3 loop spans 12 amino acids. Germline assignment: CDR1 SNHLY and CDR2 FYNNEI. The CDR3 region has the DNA TGTGCCAAGATGGACAGGACAAAGTCCCTCCACTTT. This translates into CAKMDRTKSLHF.

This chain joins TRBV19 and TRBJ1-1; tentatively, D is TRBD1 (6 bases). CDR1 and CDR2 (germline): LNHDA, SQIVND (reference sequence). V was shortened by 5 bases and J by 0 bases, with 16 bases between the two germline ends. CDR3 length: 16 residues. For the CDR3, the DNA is TGTGCCAGTAGTTATTCCGGGACAAGAATGAACACTGAAGCTTTCTTT. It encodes CASSYSGTRMNTEAFF.

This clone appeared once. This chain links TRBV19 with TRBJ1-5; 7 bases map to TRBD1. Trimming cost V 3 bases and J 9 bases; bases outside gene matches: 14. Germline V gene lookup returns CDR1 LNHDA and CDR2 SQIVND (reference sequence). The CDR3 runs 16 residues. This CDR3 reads CASSISKGTGDRPQHF. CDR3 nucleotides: TGTGCCAGTAGTATTTCAAAGGGTACAGGGGATCGGCCCCAGCATTTT.

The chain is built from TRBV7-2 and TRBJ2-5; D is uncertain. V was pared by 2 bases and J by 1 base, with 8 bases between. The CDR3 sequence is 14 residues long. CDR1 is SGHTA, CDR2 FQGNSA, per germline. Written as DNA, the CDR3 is TGTGCCAGCAGCTTACGGAATTTCCAAGAGACCCAGTACTTC. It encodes CASSLRNFQETQYF.

DNA of the CDR3: TGTGCCAGCTCACGACCGGACAGGGGACGCCCCGAAAAACTGTTTTTT. Its translation is CASSRPDRGRPEKLFF. The V gene is TRBV18, the J gene TRBJ1-4, with TRBD1 identical over 9 bases. V lost 4 bases, J lost 8 bases, and 11 bases stayed unmatched. Germline-derived CDR1 and CDR2 are KGHSH and LQKENI. The CDR3 runs 16 residues.

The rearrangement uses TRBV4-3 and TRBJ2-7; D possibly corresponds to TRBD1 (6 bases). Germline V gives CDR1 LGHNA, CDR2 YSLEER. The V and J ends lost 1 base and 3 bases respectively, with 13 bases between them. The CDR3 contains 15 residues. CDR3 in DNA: TGCGCCAGCAGCCAAGCGACAGGTTTTGACTACGAGCAGTACTTC. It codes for CASSQATGFDYEQYF.

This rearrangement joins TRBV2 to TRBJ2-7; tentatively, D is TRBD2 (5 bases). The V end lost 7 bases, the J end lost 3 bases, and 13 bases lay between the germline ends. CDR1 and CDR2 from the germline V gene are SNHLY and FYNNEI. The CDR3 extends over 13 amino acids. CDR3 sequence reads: CASMGEPNYEQYF. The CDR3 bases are TGTGCCAGCATGGGAGAACCGAACTACGAGCAGTACTTC.

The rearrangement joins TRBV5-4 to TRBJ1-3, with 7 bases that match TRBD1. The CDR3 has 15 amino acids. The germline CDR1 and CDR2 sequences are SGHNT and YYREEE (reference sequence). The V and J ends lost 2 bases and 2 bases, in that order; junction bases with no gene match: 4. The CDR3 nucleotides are TGTGCCAGCAGCTTCGCACAGGGGACTGGAAACACCATATATTTT. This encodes CASSFAQGTGNTIYF. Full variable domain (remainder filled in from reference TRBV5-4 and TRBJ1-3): ETGVTQSPTHLIKTRGQQVTLRCSSQSGHNTVSWYQQALGQGPQFIFQYYREEENGRGNFPPRFSGLQFPNYSSELNVNALELDDSALYLCASSFAQGTGNTIYFGEGSWLTVV.

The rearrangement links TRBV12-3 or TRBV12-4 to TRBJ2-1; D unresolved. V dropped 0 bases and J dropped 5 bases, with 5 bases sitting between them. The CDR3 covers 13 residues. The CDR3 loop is CASSLADHNEQFF. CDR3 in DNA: TGTGCCAGCAGTTTAGCGGACCACAATGAGCAGTTCTTC.